This T cell receptor beta chain was identified in a study of T cells in Graves' hyperthyroidism and ophthalmopathy. TCR beta CDR3 region amplification was performed from RNA transcripts. An initial round of RT-PCR targeting the TCR CDR3 relied on the HTBI primer set. TCRdb re-called the multiplex PCR reads with MiXCR, one entry per CDR3 protein. The sample holds fewer than 350,000 distinct CDR3 sequences, roughly 18% seen once. This clonotype was counted a few times. The specimen was blood. This receptor was taken from a man aged 45-65 years with Graves' ophthalmopathy.

The CDR3 region is CASSGPGGTNTGELFF. The CDR3 DNA follows: TGTGCCAGCAGCGGACCGGGAGGAACGAACACCGGGGAGCTGTTTTTT. The chain is built from TRBV5-5 and TRBJ2-2, with 7 bases aligning to TRBD2. The CDR3 has 16 amino acids. After removal of 4 bases from V and 0 bases from J, the junction contained 6 bases not matched to a gene. Germline CDR1 and CDR2: SGHKS and YYEKEE (reference sequence).